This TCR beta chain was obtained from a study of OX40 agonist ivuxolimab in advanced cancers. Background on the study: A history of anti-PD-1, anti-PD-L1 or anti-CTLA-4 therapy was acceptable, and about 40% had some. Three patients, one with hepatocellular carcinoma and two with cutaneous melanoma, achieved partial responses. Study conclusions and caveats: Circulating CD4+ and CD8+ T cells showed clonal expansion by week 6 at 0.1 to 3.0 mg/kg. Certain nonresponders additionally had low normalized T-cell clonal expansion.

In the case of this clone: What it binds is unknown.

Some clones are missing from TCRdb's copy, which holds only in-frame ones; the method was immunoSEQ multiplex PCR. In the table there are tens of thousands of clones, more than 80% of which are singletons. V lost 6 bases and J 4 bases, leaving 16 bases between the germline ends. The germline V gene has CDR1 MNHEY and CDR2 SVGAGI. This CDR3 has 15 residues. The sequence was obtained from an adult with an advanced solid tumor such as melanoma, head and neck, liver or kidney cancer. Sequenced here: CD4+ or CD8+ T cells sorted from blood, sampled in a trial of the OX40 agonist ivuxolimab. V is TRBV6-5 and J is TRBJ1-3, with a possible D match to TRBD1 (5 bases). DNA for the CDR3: TGTGCCAGCAGAGTCGGGGGGAGTTCCGGAAACACCATATATTTT. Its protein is CASRVGGSSGNTIYF.